The 20 T cell receptor beta chains presented below share a single source sample, sequenced in a study of blood T cell repertoires in COVID-19. Sequencing used immunoSEQ multiplex PCR; TCRdb keeps in-frame clones, though not all of them. The data show about 370,000 clones, with around 87% seen just once and roughly a tenth held by the top ten. Sequenced material: peripheral blood. These receptors were collected from a woman aged 25-40 years with COVID-19, enrolled during active disease.

The chain links TRBV4-3 to TRBJ2-3; the match to TRBD2 covers 9 bases. Germline V lookup: CDR1 LGHNA, CDR2 YSLEER. J lost 5 bases, V lost 0 bases, and 6 bases had no gene match. The CDR3 contains 16 residues. The CDR3 spells CASSQEAGGPLDTQYF. The CDR3 bases are TGCGCCAGCAGCCAAGAGGCGGGAGGGCCATTAGATACGCAGTATTTT.

This chain links TRBV14 with TRBJ2-7; 7 bases are a match to TRBD1. The CDR3 runs 12 residues. The V gene end was trimmed by 1 base and the J gene end by 10 bases; junction bases not matched to a gene: 4. Germline assignment: CDR1 SGHDN and CDR2 FVKESK. CDR3 bases: TGTGCCAGCAGCCAAGGACAGGGCAGCCAGTACTTC. Encoded protein: CASSQGQGSQYF.

The J gene is TRBJ1-4, the V gene TRBV2; D gene uncertain. Germline-derived CDR1 and CDR2 are SNHLY and FYNNEI. V lost 6 bases to trimming and J lost 4 bases, with 12 bases between them. This CDR3 spans 14 amino acids. Here the CDR3 DNA reads TGTGCCAGCAGCCTAGTGGCTAATAATGAAAAACTGTTTTTT. It codes for CASSLVANNEKLFF.

V and J are TRBV7-2 and TRBJ2-3; 12 positions agree with TRBD2. The junction had 10 bases not matched to a gene; V was cut back by 1 base and J by 2 bases. This CDR3 contains 19 residues. CDR1 is SGHTA, CDR2 FQGNSA, per germline. CDR3 sequence: CASSLEGRLAGGYTDTQYF. The CDR3, as DNA: TGTGCCAGCAGCTTAGAAGGCCGCCTAGCGGGAGGGTACACAGATACGCAGTATTTT.

The genes are TRBV5-5 and TRBJ2-7; 13 nucleotides match TRBD2. The CDR3 runs 14 residues. Germline V gene sequence: CDR1 SGHKS, CDR2 YYEKEE (reference sequence). The junction had 4 bases not matched to a gene; V was cut back by 4 bases and J by 6 bases. The CDR3 loop reads CASSGGLAGLEQYF. The CDR3 region has the DNA TGTGCCAGCAGCGGGGGACTAGCGGGACTCGAGCAGTACTTC.

CDR3 sequence reads: CASSSTDTQYF. CDR3 DNA sequence: TGTGCCAGCAGCTCGACAGATACGCAGTATTTT. The chain links TRBV5-4 to TRBJ2-3; D remains ambiguous. The CDR3 is 11 amino acids. Trimming removed 3 bases from V and 3 bases from J, with 2 bases in between. Per the germline V gene, CDR1 is SGHNT and CDR2 is YYREEE (reference sequence).

The chain recombines TRBV19 with TRBJ2-3; 10 bases agree with TRBD2. V shed 4 bases, J shed 4 bases, and the junction held 14 bases outside the gene matches. The CDR3 spans 18 residues. CDR1 and CDR2 (germline): LNHDA, SQIVND (reference sequence). The CDR3 is CASSTITGLAAGADTQYF. CDR3 coding DNA: TGTGCCAGTAGTACTATAACTGGACTAGCGGCGGGGGCAGATACGCAGTATTTT.

The CDR3 is CASSFGRGETQYF. CDR3 nucleotides: TGCGCCAGCAGCTTTGGGAGGGGAGAGACCCAGTACTTC. The chain links TRBV5-1 to TRBJ2-5, with 7 positions matching TRBD2. The V gene's germline CDR1 is SGHRS and CDR2 YFSETQ. After removal of 2 bases from V and 4 bases from J, the junction contained 2 bases not matched to a gene. This CDR3 contains 13 residues.

The rearrangement joins TRBV19 to TRBJ1-1, with D unclear. Per the germline V gene, CDR1 is LNHDA and CDR2 is SQIVND (reference sequence). Trimming shortened V by 7 bases and J by 1 base, and 4 bases separated the two germline ends. The CDR3 is made up of 11 amino acids. CDR3 sequence reads: CASKQNTEAFF. In DNA, the CDR3 is TGTGCCAGTAAACAGAACACTGAAGCTTTCTTT.

The chain links TRBV5-6 to TRBJ2-7; TRBD1 matches at 8 bases. The V gene end was trimmed by 3 bases and the J gene end by 2 bases; junction bases not matched to a gene: 4. CDR1 SGHDT and CDR2 YYEEEE come from the germline V gene. The length of the CDR3 is 14 residues. The CDR3, as DNA: TGTGCCAGCAGCTCCCCGGGACAGGCCTACGAGCAGTACTTC. Translating it yields CASSSPGQAYEQYF.

This rearrangement joins TRBV29-1 to TRBJ2-1; tentatively, D is TRBD1 (6 bases). Germline V gene lookup returns CDR1 SQVTM and CDR2 ANQGSEA. V was clipped by 4 bases and J by 3 bases, with 19 bases between them. The CDR3 sequence is 16 residues long. The CDR3 loop is CSVVDRHRGFYNEQFF. As DNA, the CDR3 is TGCAGCGTTGTGGACAGACATAGGGGATTCTACAATGAGCAGTTCTTC.

The V and J genes are TRBV3-1 (or the pseudogene TRBV3-2) and TRBJ2-5; 10 nucleotides line up with TRBD2. Germline V CDR1 and CDR2: LGHDT, YNNKEL (reference sequence). Trimming cost V 6 bases and J 4 bases; bases outside gene matches: 11. The CDR3 contains 16 residues. The CDR3 spells CASSSGGSGGPETQYF. Here the CDR3 DNA reads TGTGCCAGCAGTTCCGGGGGTAGCGGGGGGCCAGAGACCCAGTACTTC.

The chain has TRBV9 and TRBJ2-3, with TRBD2 identical over 12 bases. This CDR3 region has 16 residues. Germline CDR1 and CDR2: SGDLS and YYNGEE. The V gene end was trimmed by 4 bases and the J gene end by 4 bases; junction bases not matched to a gene: 7. CDR3 in amino acids: CASSLRTSGIADTQYF. DNA of the CDR3: TGTGCCAGCAGCCTTCGGACTAGCGGGATCGCAGATACGCAGTATTTT.

The chain carries TRBV5-4 and TRBJ2-1, with 11 bases that match TRBD2. Losses at the gene ends were 4 bases for V and 8 bases for J; bases not matched to a gene: 8. CDR1 and CDR2 (germline): SGHNT, YYREEE (reference sequence). The CDR3 length is 15 residues. CDR3 region: CASSAGTSGRDEQFF. DNA for the CDR3: TGTGCCAGCAGCGCCGGGACTAGCGGAAGGGATGAGCAGTTCTTC.

This clone was observed once. CDR3 protein: CASSQLYRDRMELFF. The DNA for the CDR3 is TGTGCCAGCTCACAACTCTACAGGGATAGAATGGAACTGTTTTTT. The gene calls are TRBV18 and TRBJ1-4; D possibly corresponds to TRBD1 (6 bases). Germline V lookup: CDR1 KGHSH, CDR2 LQKENI. There are 15 residues in the CDR3. V dropped 4 bases and J dropped 12 bases, with 21 bases sitting between them.

The chain links TRBV23-1 to TRBJ2-2; 7 bases match TRBD2. TRBV23-1 has ORF status, its function being uncertain. V lost 0 bases to trimming and J lost 4 bases; unmatched junction nucleotides: 11. This CDR3 is 18 amino acids long. CDR3 loop: CASSQSGVGEGPTGELFF. The CDR3 region has the DNA TGCGCCAGCAGTCAATCTGGGGTTGGGGAGGGCCCCACCGGGGAGCTGTTTTTT.

The rearrangement links TRBV10-1 to TRBJ2-3; possibly TRBD2 for D (6 bases). Looked up from germline, CDR1 is WNHNN and CDR2 is SYGVQD (reference sequence). V lost 4 bases and J lost 6, with 23 bases in between. The CDR3 spans 17 residues. CDR3 in amino acids: CASSAPRGRKAADTQYF. The CDR3 nucleotides are TGCGCCAGCAGTGCGCCTCGGGGGAGAAAGGCCGCGGATACGCAGTATTTT.

The chain couples TRBV7-9 to TRBJ1-1; D not resolved. From germline, CDR1 is SEHNR and CDR2 FQNEAQ (reference sequence). The CDR3 is 13 amino acids. The CDR3 protein is CGAEGGSNTEAFF. The CDR3 coding sequence is TGTGGAGCGGAGGGCGGGTCGAACACTGAAGCTTTCTTT. Full variable domain (rest looked up from reference TRBV7-9 and TRBJ1-1): DTGVSQNPRHKITKRGQNVTFRCDPISEHNRLYWYRQTLGQGPEFLTYFQNEAQLEKSRLLSDRFSAERPKGSFSTLEIQRTEQGDSAMYLCGAEGGSNTEAFFGQGTRLTVV.

V is TRBV3-1 (or the pseudogene TRBV3-2) and J is TRBJ1-6, with 7 bases lining up with TRBD1. CDR1 and CDR2 (germline): LGHDT, YNNKEL (reference sequence). The CDR3 loop spans 16 amino acids. V lost 2 bases, J lost 7 bases, and 8 bases stayed unmatched. The CDR3 sequence: CASSQRQGLDNSPLHF. DNA for the CDR3: TGTGCCAGCAGCCAACGACAGGGTTTGGACAATTCACCCCTCCACTTT.

In DNA, the CDR3 is TGTGCCAGCAGCCAAGTGGGCAGCACTGAAGCTTTCTTT. This gives the protein CASSQVGSTEAFF. V is TRBV3-1 (or the pseudogene TRBV3-2) and J is TRBJ1-1; D is unclear. V gave up 1 base and J gave up 4 bases, with 7 bases separating them. The CDR3 is made up of 13 amino acids. Per the germline V gene, CDR1 is LGHDT and CDR2 is YNNKEL (reference sequence).